This entry features one T cell receptor (beta chain) sequence. What it binds is not known. Sequencing used immunoSEQ multiplex PCR; TCRdb keeps in-frame clones, though not all of them. In the table there are about 680,000 clones, about 89% of which are singletons. Documented treatment: around 19 received Ad26.COV2.S at low or high dose, single or two shots; about 5 received placebo; per-sample allocation not given. Sampling took place 63 days after the first vaccine or placebo injection. This specimen comes from a study of Ad26.COV2.S vaccination and SARS-CoV-2 variants. As for the study in general: Ad26.COV2.S shots went into the muscle once or twice, 56 days apart.

Study results and limitations: The study found higher spike-specific TCR breadth in vaccine than placebo recipients. Placebo recipients and vaccine recipients were similar in non-spike TCR breadth. The analyses of TCR breadth and depth may have understated the size of total T cell responses.

The germline V gene has CDR1 LGHDT and CDR2 YNNKEL (reference sequence). This CDR3 is built from 18 residues. Trimming removed 2 bases at V and 2 bases at J, with 20 bases between. The chain uses TRBV3-1 (or the pseudogene TRBV3-2) and TRBJ2-3; no reliable D call. The source of this sequence is a person aged 18-60 years who received the Ad26.COV2.S COVID-19 vaccine or a placebo. Sample: peripheral blood, taken in a trial of Ad26.COV2.S vaccine versus placebo. The CDR3 here is CASSQPVLLGCFTDTQYF. CDR3 DNA: TGTGCCAGCAGCCAACCCGTTCTGCTGGGGTGTTTCACAGATACGCAGTATTTT.